This is a list of T cell receptor beta chains from one sample in a study of T cells in Graves' hyperthyroidism and ophthalmopathy. TCRdb re-called the multiplex PCR reads with MiXCR, one entry per CDR3 protein. The sample carries 560,000 or so distinct CDR3 sequences, about 20% recorded once. The source material was blood. Source of these receptors: a man between 35 and 55 years old with Graves' ophthalmopathy. The CDR3 runs from the conserved cysteine through the conserved F or W.

CDR3 length: 13
V gene: TRBV7-9
CDR3 protein: CASSNRGYNEQFF

CDR3 length: 14
V gene: TRBV7-9
CDR3 protein: CASSLSRGGYGYTF

CDR3 length: 8
V gene: TRBV20-1
CDR3 protein: CSTAEQYF

CDR3 length: 12
V gene: TRBV20-1
CDR3 protein: CSANDRVTEAFF

CDR3 length: 17
V gene: TRBV19
CDR3 protein: CASAQTGRSPAYNEQFF

CDR3 length: 15
V gene: TRBV20-1
CDR3 protein: CSASALAGGGETQYF

CDR3 length: 13
V gene: TRBV3-1
CDR3 protein: CASSQSLGGGYTF

CDR3 length: 12
V gene: TRBV12-3/TRBV12-4
CDR3 protein: CASSFLRDTQYF

CDR3 length: 12
V gene: TRBV6-1
CDR3 protein: CASSERAQPQHF

CDR3 length: 14
V gene: TRBV10-3
CDR3 protein: CAISSGQGVPHYTF

CDR3 length: 13
V gene: TRBV27
CDR3 protein: CASSFLGPYEQYF

CDR3 length: 15
V gene: TRBV19
CDR3 protein: CASSTGHQIQETQYF

CDR3 length: 15
V gene: TRBV18
CDR3 protein: CASSPNEASGSEQYF

CDR3 length: 13
V gene: TRBV10-1
CDR3 protein: CASSGLARGEQFF